Below, 21 T cell receptor beta chains from the same sample are listed, as sequenced in a study of T cells after yellow fever vaccination. MiXCR, applied by TCRdb to the 5' RACE reads, yields one record per CDR3 protein. The table has about 320,000 distinct CDR3 sequences, 9.5% to 15% seen once. This specimen was CD4+ T cells sorted from PBMCs, taken 15 days after the yellow fever booster vaccination. These receptors all come from a man aged 18 to 35 who received the YFV17D yellow fever vaccine.

This clonotype was picked up a small number of times. The CDR3 DNA reads TGTGCCAGCAGCTCAAATACTGACAGCAAACTGTTTTTT. Translation: CASSSNTDSKLFF. The V gene is TRBV5-4, the J gene TRBJ1-4; the D gene is possibly TRBD1 (5 bases). CDR3 length: 13 residues. Deletions cut 3 bases from V and 11 bases from J, with 14 bases between. From germline, CDR1 is SGHNT and CDR2 YYREEE (reference sequence). Looking up the rest from reference TRBV5-4 and TRBJ1-4 gives the full variable domain: ETGVTQSPTHLIKTRGQQVTLRCSSQSGHNTVSWYQQALGQGPQFIFQYYREEENGRGNFPPRFSGLQFPNYSSELNVNALELDDSALYLCASSSNTDSKLFFGSGTQLSVL.

This clonotype was recorded a few times. The J gene is TRBJ1-1, the V gene TRBV5-1, with D perhaps TRBD1 (5 bases). Per germline, CDR1 SGHRS and CDR2 YFSETQ. The CDR3 runs to 15 residues. The ends were cut back, 0 bases at V and 1 base at J, with 10 bases in the middle. CDR3 loop: CASSLVPGANTEAFF. Written as DNA, the CDR3 is TGCGCCAGCAGCTTGGTGCCCGGGGCGAACACTGAAGCTTTCTTT.

This clonotype turned up a few times. This chain links TRBV18 with TRBJ1-5, with 7 bases that match TRBD1. The germline gives CDR1 KGHSH, CDR2 LQKENI. The CDR3 runs 16 residues. V trimming: 2 bases; J trimming: 6 bases; junction bases outside the gene matches: 10. CDR3 DNA sequence: TGTGCCAGCTCACCATGGGACAGTGCCTTGGGTCAGCCCCAGCATTTT. Translated, it gives CASSPWDSALGQPQHF.

This clonotype was seen more than once but under ten times. This chain joins TRBV5-6 and TRBJ2-2; 13 bases agree with TRBD2. Looked up from germline, CDR1 is SGHDT and CDR2 is YYEEEE. The CDR3 totals 17 residues. V was pared by 2 bases and J by 6 bases, with 7 bases of the junction left unmatched. Here the CDR3 reads CASSLGGLAGTSGELFF. Here the CDR3 DNA reads TGTGCCAGCAGCTTAGGGGGACTAGCGGGGACGTCCGGGGAGCTGTTTTTT. The entire variable domain, with the rest obtained from reference TRBV5-6 and TRBJ2-2, is as follows: DAGVTQSPTHLIKTRGQQVTLRCSPKSGHDTVSWYQQALGQGPQFIFQYYEEEERQRGNFPDRFSGHQFPNYSSELNVNALLLGDSALYLCASSLGGLAGTSGELFFGEGSRLTVL.

This rearrangement joins TRBV20-1 to TRBJ2-6, with TRBD1 identical over 7 bases. The trim removed 3 bases at V and 2 bases at J, leaving 4 bases unmatched. The V gene's germline CDR1 is DFQATT and CDR2 SNEGSKA (reference sequence). CDR3 length: 15 amino acids. Here the CDR3 reads CSASPDRAGANVLTF. The CDR3 DNA is TGCAGTGCTAGTCCTGACAGGGCTGGGGCCAACGTCCTGACTTTC.

This rearrangement joins TRBV2 to TRBJ2-5, with D tentatively TRBD2 (6 bases). V lost 6 bases to trimming and J lost 9 bases, with 20 bases between them. Per the germline V gene, CDR1 is SNHLY and CDR2 is FYNNEI. The CDR3 has 14 amino acids. The CDR3 spells CASSGGTYRRAQYF. CDR3 nucleotides: TGTGCCAGCAGCGGAGGGACTTACCGCCGGGCCCAGTACTTC.

V is TRBV7-3 and J is TRBJ2-3, with unresolved D. CDR3 length: 13 amino acids. Trimming left V 4 bases short and J 2 bases short, with 7 bases between. In germline, CDR1 is SGHTA, CDR2 FQGTGA. The chain's CDR3 is CASSSTPTDTQYF. CDR3 nucleotides: TGTGCCAGCAGCTCCACCCCCACAGATACGCAGTATTTT.

The chain employs TRBV30 and TRBJ2-7; D tentatively reads TRBD1 or TRBD2 (5 bases each). This CDR3 spans 13 amino acids. V gave up 7 bases and J gave up 6 bases, with 19 bases separating them. Per germline, CDR1 GTSNPN and CDR2 SVGIG (reference sequence). CDR3: CASGEQAFFEQYF. Written as DNA, the CDR3 is TGTGCCTCCGGGGAACAGGCATTCTTCGAGCAGTACTTC.

This chain uses TRBV14 with TRBJ2-6; D uncertain. Germline V gives CDR1 SGHDN, CDR2 FVKESK. V lost 4 bases to trimming and J lost 9 bases, with 13 bases between them. CDR3 length equals 14 residues. The CDR3 DNA sequence: TGTGCCAGCAGCCCTCTTGGCCCGGGCAACGTCCTGACTTTC. This gives the protein CASSPLGPGNVLTF.

The rearrangement links TRBV7-3 to TRBJ2-2; the match to TRBD2 covers 9 bases. The CDR3 is 15 amino acids. The V gene's germline CDR1 is SGHTA and CDR2 FQGTGA. With 3 bases clipped from V and 6 bases from J, the junction kept 5 bases outside the gene matches. The CDR3 region has the DNA TGTGCCAGCAGCTTTGCGGGGGGGCCTTCCGGGGAGCTGTTTTTT. This encodes CASSFAGGPSGELFF.

CDR3 protein: CASSLNGQNTEAFF. The CDR3 region has the DNA TGTGCCAGCAGCTTAAACGGACAGAACACTGAAGCTTTCTTT. The V call is TRBV5-6, the J call TRBJ1-1; maybe TRBD1 (5 bases). The CDR3 extends over 14 amino acids. V was clipped by 2 bases and J by 1 base, with 9 bases between them. Germline-derived CDR1 and CDR2 are SGHDT and YYEEEE.

This clonotype was counted a few times. The chain couples TRBV10-3 to TRBJ2-5, with 14 bases aligning to TRBD2. V lost 10 bases and J lost 5; bases outside the gene matches: 6. Germline assignment: CDR1 ENHRY and CDR2 SYGVKD. The CDR3 length is 14 residues. CDR3 region: CATGTSGGMETQYF. CDR3 DNA: TGTGCCACCGGGACTAGCGGGGGAATGGAGACCCAGTACTTC.

V gene TRBV27 combines with J gene TRBJ1-2, with D perhaps matching TRBD1 (5 bases). V dropped 6 bases and J dropped 2 bases, with 16 bases sitting between them. Germline-derived CDR1 and CDR2 are MNHEY and SMNVEV (reference sequence). This CDR3 region has 15 residues. CDR3 nucleotides: TGTGCCAGCAGCTCCCCCCTCGGGGGAAACTATGGCTACACCTTC. It yields the protein CASSSPLGGNYGYTF.

The V and J genes are TRBV10-3 and TRBJ1-2; D unresolved. V dropped 10 bases and J dropped 5 bases, with 14 bases sitting between them. From germline, CDR1 is ENHRY and CDR2 SYGVKD. This CDR3 comprises 12 residues. The CDR3 nucleotides are TGTGCCACCCGCGGCGACTATTATGGCTACACCTTC. It encodes CATRGDYYGYTF.

The table lists this clonotype with a few counts. V gene TRBV4-3 combines with J gene TRBJ2-2, with D perhaps TRBD1 (5 bases). This CDR3 contains 15 residues. From germline, CDR1 is LGHNA and CDR2 YSLEER. V lost 6 bases and J lost 1, with 12 bases in between. CDR3 sequence (DNA): TGCGCCAGCAGTCGGACAAAACGGAACACCGGGGAGCTGTTTTTT. Its translation: CASSRTKRNTGELFF.

The chain links TRBV4-1 to TRBJ2-7, with D possibly being TRBD1 (6 bases). The CDR3 loop spans 15 amino acids. The ends were cut back, 4 bases at V and 4 bases at J, with 17 bases in the middle. CDR1 and CDR2 (germline): MGHRA, YSYEKL. The CDR3 DNA reads TGCGCCAGCAGCCCCTACCTGGGGGCTTTGTACGAGCAGTACGTC. Amino acid sequence: CASSPYLGALYEQYV.

The V and J genes are TRBV20-1 and TRBJ2-1; the match to TRBD1 covers 7 bases. The J segment lost 12 bases and the V segment lost 3 bases, leaving 11 bases of the junction unmatched. This CDR3 comprises 13 residues. Germline V lookup: CDR1 DFQATT, CDR2 SNEGSKA (reference sequence). CDR3 bases: TGCAGTGCTAGGAAGACAGGGACAGACCCGCAGTTCTTC. Translating gives CSARKTGTDPQFF.

This clonotype was seen only a few times. This chain connects TRBV12-5 to TRBJ2-6, with D hard to call. This CDR3 is 14 amino acids long. The V and J ends lost 4 bases and 2 bases respectively, with 6 bases between them. Germline CDR1 reads LGHNT; CDR2 reads FRNRAP. CDR3 bases: TGTGCTAGTGGTTCGGGTGCTGGGGCCAACGTCCTGACTTTC. It specifies CASGSGAGANVLTF.

The chain employs TRBV10-2 and TRBJ2-1, with D uncertain. The CDR3 is made up of 14 amino acids. From germline, CDR1 is WSHSY and CDR2 SAAADI. Trimming took 6 bases from V and 12 from J, leaving 21 bases between them. In nucleotides, the CDR3 is TGCGCCAGCAGAGAGCCGGGTTCCTCCCAGGCGCAGTTCTTC. This sequence encodes CASREPGSSQAQFF.

V is TRBV29-1 and J is TRBJ2-5; the D is unclear. V was shortened by 7 bases and J by 1 base, with 13 bases between the two germline ends. The CDR3 extends over 13 amino acids. Per germline, CDR1 SQVTM and CDR2 ANQGSEA. CDR3 DNA: TGCAGCGATGGTGTGTGGAGCCAAGAGACCCAGTACTTC. The encoded protein is CSDGVWSQETQYF.

This clonotype was detected many times. This chain joins TRBV5-1 and TRBJ2-1; unclear D gene. Germline lookup yields CDR1 SGHRS and CDR2 YFSETQ. V was cut by 0 bases and J by 4 bases, with 5 bases left in between. CDR3 length: 13 amino acids. The CDR3 loop reads CASSLGWYNEQFF. CDR3 nucleotide sequence: TGCGCCAGCAGCTTGGGGTGGTACAATGAGCAGTTCTTC.